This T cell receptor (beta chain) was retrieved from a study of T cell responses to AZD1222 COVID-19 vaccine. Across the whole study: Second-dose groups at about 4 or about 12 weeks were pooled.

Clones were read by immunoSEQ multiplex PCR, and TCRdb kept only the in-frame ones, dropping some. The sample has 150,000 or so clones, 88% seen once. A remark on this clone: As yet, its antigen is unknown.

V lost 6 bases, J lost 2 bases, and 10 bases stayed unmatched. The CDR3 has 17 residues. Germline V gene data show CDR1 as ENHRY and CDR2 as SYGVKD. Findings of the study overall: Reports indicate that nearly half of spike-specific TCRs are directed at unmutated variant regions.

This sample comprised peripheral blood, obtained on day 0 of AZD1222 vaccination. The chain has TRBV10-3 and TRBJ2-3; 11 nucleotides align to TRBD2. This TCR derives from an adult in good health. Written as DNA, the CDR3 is TGTGCCATCAGGGTAATGGGACTAGCGGAAATCACAGATACGCAGTATTTT. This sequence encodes CAIRVMGLAEITDTQYF.